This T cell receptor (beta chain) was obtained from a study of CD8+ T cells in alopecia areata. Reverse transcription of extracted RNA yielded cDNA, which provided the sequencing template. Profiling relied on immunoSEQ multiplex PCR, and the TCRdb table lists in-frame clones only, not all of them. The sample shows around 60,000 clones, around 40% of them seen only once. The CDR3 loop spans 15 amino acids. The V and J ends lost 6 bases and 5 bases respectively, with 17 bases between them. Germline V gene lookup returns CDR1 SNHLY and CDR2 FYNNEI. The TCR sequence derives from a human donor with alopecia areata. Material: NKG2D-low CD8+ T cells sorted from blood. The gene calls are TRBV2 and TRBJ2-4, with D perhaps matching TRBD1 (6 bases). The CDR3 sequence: CASRDSQGLENIQYF. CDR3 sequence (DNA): TGTGCCAGCAGGGACTCCCAGGGGTTAGAAAACATTCAGTACTTC.